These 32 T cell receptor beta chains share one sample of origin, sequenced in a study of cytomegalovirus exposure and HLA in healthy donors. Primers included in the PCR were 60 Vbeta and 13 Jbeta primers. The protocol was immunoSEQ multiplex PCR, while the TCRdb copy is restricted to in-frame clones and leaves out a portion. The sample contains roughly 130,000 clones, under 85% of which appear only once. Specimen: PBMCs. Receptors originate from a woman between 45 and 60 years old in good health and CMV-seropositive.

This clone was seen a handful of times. CDR3 amino acids: CASSLTSYQETQYF. The CDR3 DNA follows: TGTGCCAGCAGCTTGACATCGTACCAAGAGACCCAGTACTTC. The chain carries TRBV5-5 and TRBJ2-5; D gene ambiguous. Germline V gene sequence: CDR1 SGHKS, CDR2 YYEKEE (reference sequence). Trimming removed 1 base at V and 0 bases at J, with 7 bases between. The CDR3 is 14 amino acids. Full variable domain (rest looked up from reference TRBV5-5 and TRBJ2-5): DAGVTQSPTHLIKTRGQQVTLRCSPISGHKSVSWYQQVLGQGPQFIFQYYEKEERGRGNFPDRFSARQFPNYSSELNVNALLLGDSALYLCASSLTSYQETQYFGPGTRLLVL.

Here the CDR3 DNA reads TGTGCCAGTAGCGGAGGACAGGGGACAAACTATGGCTACACCTTC. Translating it yields CASSGGQGTNYGYTF. The V gene is TRBV19, the J gene TRBJ1-2; 9 bases agree with TRBD1. The CDR3 has 15 residues. Germline CDR1 is LNHDA and CDR2 is SQIVND (reference sequence). V gave up 6 bases and J gave up 2 bases; unmatched junction bases: 7.

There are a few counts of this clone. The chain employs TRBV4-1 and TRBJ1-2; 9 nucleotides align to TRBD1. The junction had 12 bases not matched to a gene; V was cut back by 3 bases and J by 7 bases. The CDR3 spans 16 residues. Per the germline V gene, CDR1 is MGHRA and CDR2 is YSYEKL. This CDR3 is CASSHPGTGTAGGYTF. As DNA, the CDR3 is TGCGCCAGCAGCCATCCAGGGACAGGGACGGCTGGTGGCTACACCTTC.

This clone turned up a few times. Here the CDR3 reads CASTPGTGGIYEQYF. The CDR3 DNA sequence: TGTGCCAGCACCCCCGGGACAGGGGGCATCTACGAGCAGTACTTC. The chain links TRBV6-1 to TRBJ2-7, with 12 bases fitting TRBD1. J lost 3 bases, V lost 7 bases, and 7 bases had no gene match. The CDR3 is 15 residues long. Per germline, CDR1 MNHNS and CDR2 SASEGT.

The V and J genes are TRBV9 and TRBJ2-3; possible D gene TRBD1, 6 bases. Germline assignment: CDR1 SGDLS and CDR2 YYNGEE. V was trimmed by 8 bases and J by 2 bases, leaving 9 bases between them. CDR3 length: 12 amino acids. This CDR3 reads CASQGNTDTQYF. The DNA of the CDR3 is TGTGCCAGTCAGGGGAACACAGATACGCAGTATTTT.

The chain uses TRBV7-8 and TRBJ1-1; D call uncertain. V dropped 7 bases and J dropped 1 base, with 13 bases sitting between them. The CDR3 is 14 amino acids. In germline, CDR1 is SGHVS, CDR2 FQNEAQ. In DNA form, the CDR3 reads TGTGCCAGCACCCTCCTACGCCAGAACACTGAAGCTTTCTTT. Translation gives CASTLLRQNTEAFF. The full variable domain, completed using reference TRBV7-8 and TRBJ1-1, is GAGVSQSPRYKVAKRGQDVALRCDPISGHVSLFWYQQALGQGPEFLTYFQNEAQLDKSGLPSDRFFAERPEGSVSTLKIQRTQQEDSAVYLCASTLLRQNTEAFFGQGTRLTVV.

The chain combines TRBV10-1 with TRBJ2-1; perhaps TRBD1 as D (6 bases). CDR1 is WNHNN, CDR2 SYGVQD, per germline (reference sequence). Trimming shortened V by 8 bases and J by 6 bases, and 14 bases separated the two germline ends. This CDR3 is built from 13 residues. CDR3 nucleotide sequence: TGCGCCAGCGAGGCAGGGGATTCCAATGAGCAGTTCTTC. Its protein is CASEAGDSNEQFF.

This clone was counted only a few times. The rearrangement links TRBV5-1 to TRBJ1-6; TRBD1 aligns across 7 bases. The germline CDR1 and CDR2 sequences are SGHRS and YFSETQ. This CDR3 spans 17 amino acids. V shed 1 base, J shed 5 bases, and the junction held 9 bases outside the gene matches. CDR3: CASSLKVQGQNNSPLHF. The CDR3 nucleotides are TGCGCCAGCAGCTTGAAGGTCCAGGGACAGAATAATTCACCCCTCCACTTT.

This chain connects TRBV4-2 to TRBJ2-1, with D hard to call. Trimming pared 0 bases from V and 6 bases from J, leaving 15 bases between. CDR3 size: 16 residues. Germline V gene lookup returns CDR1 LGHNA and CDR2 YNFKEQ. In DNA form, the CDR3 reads TGTGCCAGCAGCCAAGAGCAGGTTCAGATATCCAATGAGCAGTTCTTC. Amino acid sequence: CASSQEQVQISNEQFF.

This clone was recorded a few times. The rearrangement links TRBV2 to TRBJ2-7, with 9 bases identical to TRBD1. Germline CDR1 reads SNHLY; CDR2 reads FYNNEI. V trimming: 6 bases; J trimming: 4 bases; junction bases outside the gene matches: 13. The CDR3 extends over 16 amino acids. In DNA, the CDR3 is TGTGCCAGCAGCCCCACCGGGACAGGGTCGGCGTACGAGCAGTACTTC. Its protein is CASSPTGTGSAYEQYF.

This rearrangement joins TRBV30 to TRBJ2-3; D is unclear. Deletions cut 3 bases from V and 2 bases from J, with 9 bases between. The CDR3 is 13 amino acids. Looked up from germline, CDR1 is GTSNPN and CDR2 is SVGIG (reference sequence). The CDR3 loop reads CAWRPTATDTQYF. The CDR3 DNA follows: TGTGCCTGGAGGCCGACTGCCACAGATACGCAGTATTTT.

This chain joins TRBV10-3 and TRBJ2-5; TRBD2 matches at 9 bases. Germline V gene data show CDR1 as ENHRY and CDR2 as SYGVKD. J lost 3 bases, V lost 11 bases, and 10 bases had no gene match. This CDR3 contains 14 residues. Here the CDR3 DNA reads TGTGCCGGTGGGGCGGGGGGGCAGGAAGAGACCCAGTACTTC. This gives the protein CAGGAGGQEETQYF.

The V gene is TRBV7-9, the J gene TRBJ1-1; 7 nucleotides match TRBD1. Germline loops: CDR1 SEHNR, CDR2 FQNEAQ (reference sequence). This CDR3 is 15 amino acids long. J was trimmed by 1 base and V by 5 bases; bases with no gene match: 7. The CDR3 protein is CASSTDRDGNTEAFF. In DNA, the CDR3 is TGTGCCAGCAGCACTGACAGGGATGGGAACACTGAAGCTTTCTTT.

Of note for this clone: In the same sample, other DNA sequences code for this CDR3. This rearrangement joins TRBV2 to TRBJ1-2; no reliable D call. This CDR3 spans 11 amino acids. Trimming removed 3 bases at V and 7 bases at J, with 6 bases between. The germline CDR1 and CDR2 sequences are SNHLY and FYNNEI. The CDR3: CASSESVGYTF. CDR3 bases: TGTGCCAGCAGTGAGTCAGTTGGCTACACCTTC.

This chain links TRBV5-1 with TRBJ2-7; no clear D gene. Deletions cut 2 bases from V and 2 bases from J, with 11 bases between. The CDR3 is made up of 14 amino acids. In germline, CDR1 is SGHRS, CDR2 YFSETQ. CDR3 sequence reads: CASSFQQGAYEQYF. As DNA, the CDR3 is TGCGCCAGCAGCTTTCAACAAGGAGCCTACGAGCAGTACTTC.

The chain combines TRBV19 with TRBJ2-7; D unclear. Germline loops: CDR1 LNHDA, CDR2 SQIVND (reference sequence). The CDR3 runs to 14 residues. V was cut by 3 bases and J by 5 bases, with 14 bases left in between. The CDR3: CASSIGAASDEQYF. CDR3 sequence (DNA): TGTGCCAGTAGTATCGGCGCGGCTTCGGACGAGCAGTACTTC.

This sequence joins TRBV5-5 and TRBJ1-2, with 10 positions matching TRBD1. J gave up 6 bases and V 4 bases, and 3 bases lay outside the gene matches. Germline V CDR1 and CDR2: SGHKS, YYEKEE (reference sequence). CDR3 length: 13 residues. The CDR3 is CASSMGQGNGYTF. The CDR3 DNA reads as TGTGCCAGCAGCATGGGACAGGGGAATGGCTACACCTTC.

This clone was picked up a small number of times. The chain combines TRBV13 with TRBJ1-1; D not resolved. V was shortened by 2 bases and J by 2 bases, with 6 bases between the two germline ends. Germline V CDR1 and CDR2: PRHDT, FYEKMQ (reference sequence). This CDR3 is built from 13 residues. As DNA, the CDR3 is TGTGCCAGCAGCTTACGGGTTAACACTGAAGCTTTCTTT. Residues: CASSLRVNTEAFF.

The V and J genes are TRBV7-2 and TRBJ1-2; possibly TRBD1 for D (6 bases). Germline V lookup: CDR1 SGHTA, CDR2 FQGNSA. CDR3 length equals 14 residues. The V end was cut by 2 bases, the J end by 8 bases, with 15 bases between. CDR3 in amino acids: CASSLRGGRVGYTF. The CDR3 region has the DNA TGTGCCAGCAGCTTACGGGGGGGCAGGGTCGGCTACACCTTC.

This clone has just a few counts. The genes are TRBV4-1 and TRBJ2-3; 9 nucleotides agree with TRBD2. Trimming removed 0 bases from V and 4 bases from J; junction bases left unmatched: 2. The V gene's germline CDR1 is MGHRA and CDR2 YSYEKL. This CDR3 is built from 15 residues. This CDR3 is CASSQERGGPDTQYF. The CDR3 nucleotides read TGCGCCAGCAGCCAAGAGCGGGGGGGCCCAGATACGCAGTATTTT.

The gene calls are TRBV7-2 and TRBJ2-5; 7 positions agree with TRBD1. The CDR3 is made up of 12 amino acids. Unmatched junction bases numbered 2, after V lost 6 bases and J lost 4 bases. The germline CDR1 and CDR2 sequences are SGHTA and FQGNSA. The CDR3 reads CASSSGGETQYF. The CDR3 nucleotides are TGTGCCAGCAGTTCAGGGGGAGAGACCCAGTACTTC.

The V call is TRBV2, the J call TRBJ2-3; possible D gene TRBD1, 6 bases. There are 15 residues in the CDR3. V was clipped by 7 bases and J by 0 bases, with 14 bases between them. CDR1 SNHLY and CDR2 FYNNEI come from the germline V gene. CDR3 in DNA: TGTGCCAGCATATACAGGGTGGTAAGCACAGATACGCAGTATTTT. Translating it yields CASIYRVVSTDTQYF.

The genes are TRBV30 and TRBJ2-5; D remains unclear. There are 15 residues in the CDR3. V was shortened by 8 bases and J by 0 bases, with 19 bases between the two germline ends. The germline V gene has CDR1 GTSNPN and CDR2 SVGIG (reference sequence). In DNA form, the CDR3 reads TGTGCCGGGTCAGGCTCCTCCAGGTACCAAGAGACCCAGTACTTC. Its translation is CAGSGSSRYQETQYF.

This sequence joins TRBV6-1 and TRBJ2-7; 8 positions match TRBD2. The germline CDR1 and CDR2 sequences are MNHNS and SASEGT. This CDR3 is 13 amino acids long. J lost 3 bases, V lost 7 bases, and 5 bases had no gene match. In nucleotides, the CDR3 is TGTGCCAGCACTGCGGGGGGCCTCTACGAGCAGTACTTC. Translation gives CASTAGGLYEQYF.

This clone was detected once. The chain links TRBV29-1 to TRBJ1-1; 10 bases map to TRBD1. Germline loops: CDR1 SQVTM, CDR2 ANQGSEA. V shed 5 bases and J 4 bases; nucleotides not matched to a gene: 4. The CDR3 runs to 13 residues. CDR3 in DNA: TGCAGCGTTAGACAGGGGGCTTTCACTGAAGCTTTCTTT. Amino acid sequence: CSVRQGAFTEAFF. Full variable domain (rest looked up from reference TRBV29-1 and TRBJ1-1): SAVISQKPSRDICQRGTSLTIQCQVDSQVTMMFWYRQQPGQSLTLIATANQGSEATYESGFVIDKFPISRPNLTFSTLTVSNMSPEDSSIYLCSVRQGAFTEAFFGQGTRLTVV.

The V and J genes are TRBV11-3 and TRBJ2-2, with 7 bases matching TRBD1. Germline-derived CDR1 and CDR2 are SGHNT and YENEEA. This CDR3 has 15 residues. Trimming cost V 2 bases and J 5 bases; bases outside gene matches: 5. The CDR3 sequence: CASSLTGVSTGELFF. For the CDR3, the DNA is TGTGCCAGCAGCTTAACAGGGGTCTCAACCGGGGAGCTGTTTTTT.

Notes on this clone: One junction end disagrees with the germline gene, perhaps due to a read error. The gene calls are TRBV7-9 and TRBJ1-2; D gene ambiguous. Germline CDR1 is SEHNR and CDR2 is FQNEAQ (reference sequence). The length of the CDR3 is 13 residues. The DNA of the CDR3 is TGTGCCAGCAGCCTCCCCCTCCGGGATTCCTACCCCTTC. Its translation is CASSLPLRDSYPF.

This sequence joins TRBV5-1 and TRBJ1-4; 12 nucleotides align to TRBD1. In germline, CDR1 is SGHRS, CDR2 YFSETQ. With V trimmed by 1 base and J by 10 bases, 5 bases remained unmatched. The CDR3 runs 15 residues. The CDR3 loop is CASSLPGQGAPKLFF. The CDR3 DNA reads TGCGCCAGCAGCTTGCCGGGACAGGGGGCCCCAAAACTGTTTTTT.

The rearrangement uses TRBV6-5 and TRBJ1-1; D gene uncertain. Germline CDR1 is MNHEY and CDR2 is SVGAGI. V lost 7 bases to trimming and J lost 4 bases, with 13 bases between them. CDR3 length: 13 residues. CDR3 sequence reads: CASKRGLGTEAFF. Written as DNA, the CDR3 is TGTGCCAGCAAACGCGGGTTGGGCACTGAAGCTTTCTTT.

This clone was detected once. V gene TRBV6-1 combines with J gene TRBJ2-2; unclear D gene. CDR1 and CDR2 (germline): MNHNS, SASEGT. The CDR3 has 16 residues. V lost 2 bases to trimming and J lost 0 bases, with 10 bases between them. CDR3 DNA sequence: TGTGCCAGCAGTGAAATTGTTACATCGAACACCGGGGAGCTGTTTTTT. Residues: CASSEIVTSNTGELFF.

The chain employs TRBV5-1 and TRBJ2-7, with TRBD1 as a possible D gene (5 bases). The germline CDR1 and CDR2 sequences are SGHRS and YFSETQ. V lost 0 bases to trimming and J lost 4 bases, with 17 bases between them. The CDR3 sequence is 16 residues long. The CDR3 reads CASSLVPDIGSYEQYF. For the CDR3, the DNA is TGCGCCAGCAGCTTGGTCCCGGACATAGGGTCTTACGAGCAGTACTTC.

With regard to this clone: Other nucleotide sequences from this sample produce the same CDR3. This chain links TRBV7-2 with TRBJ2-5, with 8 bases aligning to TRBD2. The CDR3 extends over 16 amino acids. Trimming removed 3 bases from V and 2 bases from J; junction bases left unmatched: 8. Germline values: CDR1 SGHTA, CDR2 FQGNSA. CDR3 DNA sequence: TGTGCCAGCAGCTTGGGCCCAAGCGGGGGTCAAGAGACCCAGTACTTC. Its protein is CASSLGPSGGQETQYF.